This T cell receptor (beta chain) stems from a study of technical replicates of blood from several donors. Repertoires were generated with immunoSEQ multiplex PCR, while TCRdb's copy carries only in-frame clones and drops some. The table records roughly 50,000 clones, 90% to 95% of them present only once. This CDR3 is 11 amino acids long. Per germline, CDR1 SGHTA and CDR2 FQGNSA. The V and J ends lost 5 bases and 12 bases respectively, with 11 bases between them. This rearrangement joins TRBV7-2 to TRBJ2-1; D may be TRBD2 (5 bases). The sample was PBMCs. The clonotype originates from a human donor in good health. Some clones in this sample may be carry-over from other donors' samples. The CDR3 DNA sequence: TGTGCCAGCAGCCCACTAGTGGTGCAGTTCTTC. Amino acids: CASSPLVVQFF.